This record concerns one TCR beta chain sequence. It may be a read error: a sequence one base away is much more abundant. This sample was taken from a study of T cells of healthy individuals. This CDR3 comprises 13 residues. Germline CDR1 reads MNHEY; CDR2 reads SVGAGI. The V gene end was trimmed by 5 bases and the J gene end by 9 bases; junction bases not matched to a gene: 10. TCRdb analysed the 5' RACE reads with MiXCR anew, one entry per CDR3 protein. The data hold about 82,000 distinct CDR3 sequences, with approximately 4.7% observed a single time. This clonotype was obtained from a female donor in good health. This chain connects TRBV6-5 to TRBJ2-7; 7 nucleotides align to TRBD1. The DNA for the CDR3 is TGTGCCAGCAGTAAGTCCACAGGGGTCGGGCAGTACTTC. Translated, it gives CASSKSTGVGQYF.